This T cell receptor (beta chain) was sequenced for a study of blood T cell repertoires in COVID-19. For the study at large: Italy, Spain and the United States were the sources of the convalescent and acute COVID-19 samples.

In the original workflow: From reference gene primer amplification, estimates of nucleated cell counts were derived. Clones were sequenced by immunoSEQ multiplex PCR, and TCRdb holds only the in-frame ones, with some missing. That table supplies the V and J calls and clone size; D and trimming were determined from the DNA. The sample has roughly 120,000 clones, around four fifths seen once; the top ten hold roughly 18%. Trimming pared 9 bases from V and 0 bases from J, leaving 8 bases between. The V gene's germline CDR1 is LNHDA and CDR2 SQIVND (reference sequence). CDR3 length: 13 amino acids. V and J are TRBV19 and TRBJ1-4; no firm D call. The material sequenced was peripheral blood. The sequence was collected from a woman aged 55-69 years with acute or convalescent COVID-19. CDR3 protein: CASGTATNEKLFF. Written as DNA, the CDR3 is TGTGCCAGCGGTACAGCAACTAATGAAAAACTGTTTTTT.